The text below deals with one TCR beta chain. Its antigen is as yet unknown. Sample-barcoded 5' priming and a J-beta primer mix drove a second PCR of roughly 6 to 12 cycles. From each sample, at least 3 million paired-end reads containing CDR3 were obtained. MiXCR, run by TCRdb on the 5' RACE reads, gives a single entry per CDR3 protein. The table shows about 670,000 distinct CDR3 sequences, with approximately 40% occurring only once. This entry belongs to a study of blood T cells in healthy people across ages. Study-wide points: The long-lived group displayed more naive CD4+ cells, plus higher diversity, than the aged donors did. There was no known CMV status for donors, so expanded clonotype changes were possibly confounded.

Whenever a sample was processed, at least 7 million PBMCs were isolated. Trimming shortened V by 2 bases and J by 7 bases, and 13 bases separated the two germline ends. The length of the CDR3 is 13 residues. Germline values: CDR1 SGHKS, CDR2 YYEKEE (reference sequence). The genes are TRBV5-5 and TRBJ2-7; no clear D gene. The receptor was isolated from a man older than 75 in good health. Sequencing used blood. The CDR3 region is CASSLSVPWEQYF. The CDR3 nucleotides read TGTGCCAGCAGCTTATCCGTCCCCTGGGAGCAGTACTTC.